The TCR beta chain under discussion was sequenced for a study of blood T cell repertoires in COVID-19. The wider study: PBMCs, B-cell-depleted T cells, or T cells provided the cDNA or gDNA that made up the material.

Authors' data handling: Estimation of nucleated cell counts relied on the amplification of reference gene primers. The protocol was immunoSEQ multiplex PCR, while the TCRdb copy is restricted to in-frame clones and leaves out a portion. Clone size and V and J calls were adopted from that table, with D and trimming inferred from the DNA. The data contain 350,000 to 450,000 clones, approximately 89% of them singletons. Exposed participants came across a COVID-19 case within 2 weeks before study entry. This TCR derives from a woman aged 40 to 50 who had been exposed to COVID-19. Sequences were obtained from PBMCs or T cells enriched from blood (not recorded which).

CDR3 region: CASSQELGANYGYTF. Here the CDR3 DNA reads TGCGCCAGCAGCCAAGAGCTCGGGGCTAACTATGGCTACACCTTC. This chain connects TRBV4-3 to TRBJ1-2, with D hard to call. Germline CDR1 LGHNA, CDR2 YSLEER. The CDR3 spans 15 residues. V lost 0 bases and J 0 bases, leaving 8 bases between the germline ends.